The entry below describes one T cell receptor beta chain. Healthy bone marrow donors made up the cohort. The PCR contained 60 Vbeta and 13 Jbeta primers. In the original processing: Around 11 million of tens of millions of unique TCR beta chains were shared, per a later count. Libraries were prepared by immunoSEQ multiplex PCR; TCRdb keeps only in-frame clonotypes and omits some of them. V, J and clone size reflect that table, while D and trimming were determined from the DNA. The table lists 90,000 to 150,000 clones, 81% of them singletons. These data originate in a study of cytomegalovirus exposure and HLA in healthy donors. Study-level background: Findings of an earlier analysis included 110 million or so unique TCR beta sequences from 180 million or so T cells. As released early, the data held 80 million to 90 million unique TCRs from HLA-typed donors.

This receptor was identified in a man aged 35-49 years in good health and CMV-seronegative. Specimen: PBMCs.

CDR3 protein: CASSIAWASNQPQHF. The CDR3 DNA reads as TGTGCCAGTAGTATAGCATGGGCTAGCAATCAGCCCCAGCATTTT. V and J are TRBV19 and TRBJ1-5; the D is unclear. CDR1 is LNHDA, CDR2 SQIVND, per germline (reference sequence). The CDR3 consists of 15 residues. V gave up 1 base and J gave up 0 bases, with 7 bases separating them.